What follows are 13 T cell receptor beta chains derived from one specimen sequenced in a study of blood T cell repertoires in COVID-19. Assay used: immunoSEQ multiplex PCR; TCRdb lists only in-frame clones, some missing. The top ten hold 4.6% of the sample, which has some 130,000 clones, 90% seen once. The sequenced sample consisted of peripheral blood. These receptors all come from a man between 60 and 75 years old with COVID-19, enrolled during active disease.

This clone came up once. The chain recombines TRBV4-2 with TRBJ2-1, with D tentatively TRBD1 (6 bases). Germline-derived CDR1 and CDR2 are LGHNA and YNFKEQ. This CDR3 has 16 residues. The V and J ends lost 3 bases and 1 base respectively, with 13 bases between them. The CDR3 region has the DNA TGTGCCAGCAGCCAGTTGGGACAAGGGTCCTACAATGAGCAGTTCTTC. Encoded protein: CASSQLGQGSYNEQFF.

This clone was found once. V gene TRBV12-3 or TRBV12-4 combines with J gene TRBJ1-1; D not certain. The CDR3 is 13 residues long. The V end was cut by 3 bases, the J end by 4 bases, with 9 bases between. The CDR3 loop reads CASSLRRGTEAFF. CDR3 nucleotide sequence: TGTGCCAGCAGTTTGCGGCGGGGCACTGAAGCTTTCTTT.

The gene calls are TRBV2 and TRBJ2-7, with 11 bases identical to TRBD2. Per the germline V gene, CDR1 is SNHLY and CDR2 is FYNNEI. This CDR3 is 15 amino acids long. Losses at the gene ends were 0 bases for V and 7 bases for J; bases not matched to a gene: 5. CDR3 sequence (DNA): TGTGCCAGCAGTGAAGCCAAGACTAGCGGGAATGAGCAGTACTTC. It encodes CASSEAKTSGNEQYF.

This sequence joins TRBV19 and TRBJ2-7, with TRBD2 matching 7 bases. The V and J ends lost 2 bases and 6 bases, in that order; junction bases with no gene match: 7. This CDR3 is built from 14 residues. CDR1 and CDR2 from the germline V gene are LNHDA and SQIVND (reference sequence). CDR3 DNA: TGTGCCAGTAGTATAAGAGCGGGAATTGGCGAGCAGTACTTC. Translating gives CASSIRAGIGEQYF.

V usage is TRBV5-4 and J usage is TRBJ2-1, with 7 nucleotides matching TRBD2. Germline V gives CDR1 SGHNT, CDR2 YYREEE (reference sequence). The ends lost 0 bases at V and 6 bases at J; junction bases unmatched: 9. CDR3 length equals 16 residues. CDR3 amino acids: CASSLAGAGALNEQFF. For the CDR3, the DNA is TGTGCCAGCAGCTTGGCCGGGGCGGGAGCACTCAATGAGCAGTTCTTC.

This rearrangement joins TRBV19 to TRBJ1-2, with D maybe TRBD1 (5 bases). V was cut by 7 bases and J by 6 bases, with 21 bases left in between. CDR1 and CDR2 from the germline V gene are LNHDA and SQIVND (reference sequence). The CDR3 covers 15 residues. The CDR3 DNA reads TGTGCCAGTATTGAGACAGTCCCTGGGATGAATGGCTACACCTTC. This codes for CASIETVPGMNGYTF.

The chain has TRBV18 and TRBJ2-1; 7 bases map to TRBD2. This CDR3 has 18 residues. The germline CDR1 and CDR2 sequences are KGHSH and LQKENI. Trimming removed 2 bases from V and 4 bases from J; junction bases left unmatched: 14. This CDR3 reads CASSPSEAGEVGYNEQFF. The CDR3 DNA is TGTGCCAGCTCACCAAGCGAGGCGGGAGAGGTCGGTTACAATGAGCAGTTCTTC.

CDR3 amino acids: CAWSVRVRGRNYGYTF. The CDR3 coding sequence is TGTGCCTGGAGTGTACGGGTTAGAGGGAGAAACTATGGCTACACCTTC. The genes are TRBV30 and TRBJ1-2; D remains unclear. The CDR3 contains 16 residues. Germline CDR1 is GTSNPN and CDR2 is SVGIG (reference sequence). V dropped 0 bases and J dropped 2 bases, with 16 bases sitting between them. The full variable domain, rest sourced from reference TRBV30 and TRBJ1-2, is SQTIHQWPATLVQPVGSPLSLECTVEGTSNPNLYWYRQAAGRGLQLLFYSVGIGQISSEVPQNLSASRPQDRQFILSSKKLLLSDSGFYLCAWSVRVRGRNYGYTFGSGTRLTVV.

This rearrangement joins TRBV28 to TRBJ2-7; D not certain. The V gene's germline CDR1 is MDHEN and CDR2 SYDVKM. The CDR3 contains 11 residues. Trimming removed 8 bases at V and 7 bases at J, with 12 bases between. CDR3 nucleotide sequence: TGTGCCAGCGGTGATCTGAGGGAGCAGTACTTC. Translation gives CASGDLREQYF.

CDR3 bases: TGCACCAGCAGCCAAGACCTAACCGGGGAGCTGTTTTTT. It translates to CTSSQDLTGELFF. The chain is built from TRBV1 and TRBJ2-2; the table calls TRBD2, which could not be checked here. TRBV1 is shown as a pseudogene. The CDR3 has 13 residues.

The chain links TRBV5-1 to TRBJ1-2; 7 bases match TRBD1. The CDR3 is made up of 15 amino acids. V trimming: 6 bases; J trimming: 2 bases; junction bases outside the gene matches: 10. Germline lookup yields CDR1 SGHRS and CDR2 YFSETQ. The CDR3: CASTPMGTENYGYTF. The CDR3 DNA reads as TGCGCCAGCACTCCTATGGGGACAGAGAACTATGGCTACACCTTC.

The rearrangement uses TRBV6-4 and TRBJ2-1, with a possible D match to TRBD2 (5 bases). This CDR3 has 16 amino acids. Germline V gene data show CDR1 as MRHNA and CDR2 as SNTAGT. V lost 1 base and J 0 bases, leaving 10 bases between the germline ends. The CDR3 region is CASSDWSGSSYNEQFF. As DNA, the CDR3 is TGTGCCAGCAGTGACTGGTCGGGGTCCTCCTACAATGAGCAGTTCTTC.

The rearrangement joins TRBV5-4 to TRBJ1-2; 7 nucleotides align to TRBD1. CDR3 length: 17 residues. J was trimmed by 4 bases and V by 1 base; bases with no gene match: 13. The germline CDR1 and CDR2 sequences are SGHNT and YYREEE (reference sequence). The CDR3 here is CASSLSLGTEGVYGYTF. The CDR3 DNA is TGTGCCAGCAGCTTGTCCCTCGGGACAGAGGGGGTCTATGGCTACACCTTC.